This passage covers 10 T cell receptor beta chains from one sample sequenced in a study of shared clonotypes between healthy human individuals. The data were produced by immunoSEQ multiplex PCR, yet TCRdb's version contains in-frame clones alone and is incomplete. The data show around 1,100,000 clones, with 60% to 85% seen just once and 0.85% to 1% held by the top ten. Sequenced sample: memory CD4+ T cells from PBMCs. Described subset: CD45RA-negative fraction. The receptors were gathered from a young man in good health. Some clones in this sample may be carry-over from other donors' samples.

V and J are TRBV15 and TRBJ1-1, with a possible D match to TRBD1 (5 bases). V dropped 3 bases and J dropped 1 base, with 9 bases sitting between them. The germline CDR1 and CDR2 sequences are LNHNV and YYDKDF (reference sequence). CDR3 size: 14 residues. The CDR3 loop is CATSRKGRNTEAFF. In DNA, the CDR3 is TGTGCCACCAGCAGGAAGGGGCGGAACACTGAAGCTTTCTTT.

The J gene is TRBJ2-1, the V gene TRBV11-3, with TRBD2 matching over 7 bases. The V gene's germline CDR1 is SGHNT and CDR2 YENEEA. The CDR3 runs 14 residues. V was pared by 1 base and J by 7 bases, with 4 bases of the junction left unmatched. The DNA of the CDR3 is TGTGCCAGCAGCTTAGCGGGAGGTCGAAATGAGCAGTTCTTC. Translating gives CASSLAGGRNEQFF. Based on the CDR3 plus reference TRBV11-3 and TRBJ2-1, the full variable domain is EAGVVQSPRYKIIEKKQPVAFWCNPISGHNTLYWYLQNLGQGPELLIRYENEEAVDDSQLPKDRFSAERLKGVDSTLKIQPAELGDSAVYLCASSLAGGRNEQFFGPGTRLTVL.

This clone was seen more than once but under ten times. The rearrangement joins TRBV4-1 to TRBJ2-1; 12 bases line up with TRBD2. The CDR3 contains 17 residues. Germline trimming cut 5 bases from V and 5 bases from J; bases unmatched to any gene: 10. The germline V gene has CDR1 MGHRA and CDR2 YSYEKL. DNA for the CDR3: TGCGCCAGCAGCAAGCCCCCGGGACTAGCGGGTGACAATGAGCAGTTCTTC. Translated, it gives CASSKPPGLAGDNEQFF.

The chain has TRBV12-2 and TRBJ2-1; the D segment call TRBD2 is taken from the table without a DNA check. TRBV12-2 is assigned pseudogene status. This CDR3 contains 16 residues. CDR3 in DNA: TGTGCAAGTCGCTCCACTAGCTGGAGCTCCTACAATGAGCAGTTCTTC. Translated: CASRSTSWSSYNEQFF.

J is TRBJ2-1 and V is TRBV9, with 7 bases that match TRBD2. The germline CDR1 and CDR2 sequences are SGDLS and YYNGEE. V lost 0 bases, J lost 3 bases, and 6 bases stayed unmatched. The CDR3 contains 16 residues. CDR3 sequence (DNA): TGTGCCAGCAGCGTAGCTGGGGGGAGGGGCTACAATGAGCAGTTCTTC. It yields the protein CASSVAGGRGYNEQFF.

The chain couples TRBV6-5 to TRBJ2-1; the D gene is possibly TRBD2 (5 bases). The V gene lost 8 bases and the J gene lost 4 bases, with 18 bases spanning the gap. Germline V gives CDR1 MNHEY, CDR2 SVGAGI. CDR3 length: 15 amino acids. The CDR3 nucleotides are TGTGCCAGCGAACGACACGAGGGTATATACAATGAGCAGTTCTTC. The encoded protein is CASERHEGIYNEQFF.

The rearrangement uses TRBV10-3 and TRBJ2-3; a weak D match, TRBD2 (6 bases). CDR3 size: 13 residues. Germline V CDR1 and CDR2: ENHRY, SYGVKD. Between the trimmed V and J ends, which lost 8 bases and 1 base, there was a span of 10 bases. CDR3 loop: CAIGGARTDTQYF. CDR3 bases: TGTGCCATCGGCGGGGCCCGCACAGATACGCAGTATTTT.

This chain links TRBV27 with TRBJ2-7, with 10 bases matching TRBD2. Germline CDR1 and CDR2: MNHEY and SMNVEV (reference sequence). V dropped 1 base and J dropped 0; count of bases not matched to a gene: 12. CDR3 length: 19 residues. In nucleotides, the CDR3 is TGTGCCAGCAGTTTATACAGGGGGACTAGCGTCTCACACTCCTACGAGCAGTACTTC. Translating gives CASSLYRGTSVSHSYEQYF.

This sequence joins TRBV11-3 and TRBJ2-7; D unclear. From germline, CDR1 is SGHNT and CDR2 YENEEA. V dropped 2 bases and J dropped 2 bases, with 7 bases sitting between them. The CDR3 totals 13 residues. Written as DNA, the CDR3 is TGTGCCAGCAGCTTAAACGGCCCCTACGAGCAGTACTTC. It yields the protein CASSLNGPYEQYF.

The chain uses TRBV4-1 and TRBJ2-5; TRBD2 agrees at 14 bases. This CDR3 contains 17 residues. Per germline, CDR1 MGHRA and CDR2 YSYEKL. J was trimmed by 2 bases and V by 1 base; bases with no gene match: 3. The CDR3 nucleotides read TGCGCCAGCAGCCAAGGACTAGCGGGAGGGCAACAAGAGACCCAGTACTTC. This translates into CASSQGLAGGQQETQYF.